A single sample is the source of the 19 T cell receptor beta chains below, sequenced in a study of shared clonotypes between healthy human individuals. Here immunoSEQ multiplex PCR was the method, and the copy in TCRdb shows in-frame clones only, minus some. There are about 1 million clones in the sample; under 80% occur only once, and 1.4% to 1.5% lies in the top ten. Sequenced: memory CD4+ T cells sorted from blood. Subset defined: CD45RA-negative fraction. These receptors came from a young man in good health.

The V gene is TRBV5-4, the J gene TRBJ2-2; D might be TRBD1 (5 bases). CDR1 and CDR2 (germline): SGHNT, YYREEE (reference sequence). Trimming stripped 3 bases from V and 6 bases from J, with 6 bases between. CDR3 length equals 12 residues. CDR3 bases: TGTGCCAGCAGCTCCAGGGCCGGGGAGCTGTTTTTT. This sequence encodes CASSSRAGELFF.

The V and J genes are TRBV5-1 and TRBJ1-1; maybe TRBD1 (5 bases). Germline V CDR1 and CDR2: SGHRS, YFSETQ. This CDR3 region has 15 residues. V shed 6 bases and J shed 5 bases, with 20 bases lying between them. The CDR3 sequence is CASTVGRGETTEAFF. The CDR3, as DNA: TGCGCCAGCACCGTCGGGAGAGGGGAGACGACTGAAGCTTTCTTT.

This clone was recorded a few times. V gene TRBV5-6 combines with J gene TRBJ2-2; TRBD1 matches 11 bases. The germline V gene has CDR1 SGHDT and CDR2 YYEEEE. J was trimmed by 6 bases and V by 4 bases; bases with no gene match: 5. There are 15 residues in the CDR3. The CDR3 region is CASSQDRGRAGELFF. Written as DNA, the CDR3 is TGTGCCAGCAGCCAGGACAGGGGGCGCGCCGGGGAGCTGTTTTTT.

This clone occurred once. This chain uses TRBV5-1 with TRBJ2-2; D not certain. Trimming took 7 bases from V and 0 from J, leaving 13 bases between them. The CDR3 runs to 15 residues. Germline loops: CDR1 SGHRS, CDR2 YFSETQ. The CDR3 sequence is CASLLTPANTGELFF. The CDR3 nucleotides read TGCGCCAGCCTTCTGACACCCGCGAACACCGGGGAGCTGTTTTTT. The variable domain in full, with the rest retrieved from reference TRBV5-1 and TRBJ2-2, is KAGVTQTPRYLIKTRGQQVTLSCSPISGHRSVSWYQQTPGQGLQFLFEYFSETQRNKGNFPGRFSGRQFSNSRSEMNVSTLELGDSALYLCASLLTPANTGELFFGEGSRLTVL.

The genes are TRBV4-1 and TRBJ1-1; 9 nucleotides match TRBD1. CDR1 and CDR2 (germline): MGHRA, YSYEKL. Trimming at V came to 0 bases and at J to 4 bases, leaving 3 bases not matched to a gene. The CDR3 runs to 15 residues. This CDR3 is CASSQDPTGGTEAFF. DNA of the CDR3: TGCGCCAGCAGCCAAGACCCGACAGGGGGCACTGAAGCTTTCTTT.

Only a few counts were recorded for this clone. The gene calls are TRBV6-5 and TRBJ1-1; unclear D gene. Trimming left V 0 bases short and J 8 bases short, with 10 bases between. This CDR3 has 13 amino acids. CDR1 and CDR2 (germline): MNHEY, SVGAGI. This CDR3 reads CASSYSKIVEAFF. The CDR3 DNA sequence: TGTGCCAGCAGTTACTCGAAGATCGTAGAAGCTTTCTTT.

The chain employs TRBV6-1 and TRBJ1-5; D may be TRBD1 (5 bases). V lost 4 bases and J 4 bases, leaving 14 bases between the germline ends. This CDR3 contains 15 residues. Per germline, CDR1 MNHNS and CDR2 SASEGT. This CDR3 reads CASSAGQSGNQPQHF. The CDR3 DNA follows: TGTGCCAGCAGTGCAGGACAAAGTGGGAATCAGCCCCAGCATTTT.

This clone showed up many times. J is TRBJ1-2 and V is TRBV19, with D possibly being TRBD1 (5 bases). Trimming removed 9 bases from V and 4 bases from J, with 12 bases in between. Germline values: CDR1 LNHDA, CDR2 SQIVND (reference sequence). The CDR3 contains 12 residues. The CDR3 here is CASGTYPYGYTF. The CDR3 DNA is TGTGCCAGCGGGACTTACCCCTATGGCTACACCTTC.

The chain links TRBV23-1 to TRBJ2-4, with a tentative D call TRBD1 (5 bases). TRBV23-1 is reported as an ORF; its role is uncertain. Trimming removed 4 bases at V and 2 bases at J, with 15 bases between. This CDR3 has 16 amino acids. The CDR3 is CASSLRGLSTKNIQYF. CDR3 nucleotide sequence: TGCGCCAGCAGTCTTAGGGGCCTTTCGACCAAAAACATTCAGTACTTC.

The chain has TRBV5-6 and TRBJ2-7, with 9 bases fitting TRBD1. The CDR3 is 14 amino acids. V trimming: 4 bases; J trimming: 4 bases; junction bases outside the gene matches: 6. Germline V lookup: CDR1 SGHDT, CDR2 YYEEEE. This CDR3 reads CASSGDRAGYEQYF. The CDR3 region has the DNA TGTGCCAGCAGCGGGGACAGGGCGGGGTACGAGCAGTACTTC.

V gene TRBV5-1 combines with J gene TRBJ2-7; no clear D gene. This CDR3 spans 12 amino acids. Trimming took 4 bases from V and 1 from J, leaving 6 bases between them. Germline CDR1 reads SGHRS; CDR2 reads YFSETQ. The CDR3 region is CASSLLSYEQYF. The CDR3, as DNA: TGCGCCAGCAGCCTACTTTCCTACGAGCAGTACTTC.

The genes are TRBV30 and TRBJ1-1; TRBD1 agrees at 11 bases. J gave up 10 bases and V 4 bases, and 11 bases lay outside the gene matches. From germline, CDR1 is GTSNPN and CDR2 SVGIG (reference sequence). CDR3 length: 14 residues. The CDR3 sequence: CAWNKGTGGRGAFF. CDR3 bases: TGTGCCTGGAACAAAGGGACAGGGGGTCGGGGAGCTTTCTTT. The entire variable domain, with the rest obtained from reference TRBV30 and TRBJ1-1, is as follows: SQTIHQWPATLVQPVGSPLSLECTVEGTSNPNLYWYRQAAGRGLQLLFYSVGIGQISSEVPQNLSASRPQDRQFILSSKKLLLSDSGFYLCAWNKGTGGRGAFFGQGTRLTVV.

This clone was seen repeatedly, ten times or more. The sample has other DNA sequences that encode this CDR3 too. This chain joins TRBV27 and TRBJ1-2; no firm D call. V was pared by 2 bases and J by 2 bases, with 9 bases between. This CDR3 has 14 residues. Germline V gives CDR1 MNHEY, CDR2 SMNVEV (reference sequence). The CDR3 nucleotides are TGTGCCAGCAGTTTAAAAGGCGGAAACTATGGCTACACCTTC. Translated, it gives CASSLKGGNYGYTF.

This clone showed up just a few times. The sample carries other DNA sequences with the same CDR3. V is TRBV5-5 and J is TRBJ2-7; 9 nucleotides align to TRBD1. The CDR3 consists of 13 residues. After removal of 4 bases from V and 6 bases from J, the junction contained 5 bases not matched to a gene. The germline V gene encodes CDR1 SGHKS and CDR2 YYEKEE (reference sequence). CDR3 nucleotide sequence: TGTGCCAGCAGCAAGGGACAGGGATTCGAGCAGTACTTC. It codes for CASSKGQGFEQYF.

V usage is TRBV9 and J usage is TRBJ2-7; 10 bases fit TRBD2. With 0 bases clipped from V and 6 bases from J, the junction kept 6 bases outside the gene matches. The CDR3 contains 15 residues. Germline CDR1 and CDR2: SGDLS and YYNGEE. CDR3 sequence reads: CASSVEGGTSAEQYF. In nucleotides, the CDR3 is TGTGCCAGCAGCGTAGAAGGAGGGACTAGCGCCGAGCAGTACTTC.

CDR3 in amino acids: CSATKGYEQYF. CDR3 in DNA: TGCAGTGCTACGAAGGGGTACGAGCAGTACTTC. This chain connects TRBV20-1 to TRBJ2-7, with a tentative D call TRBD1 (5 bases). Deletions cut 4 bases from V and 4 bases from J, with 8 bases between. Per germline, CDR1 DFQATT and CDR2 SNEGSKA (reference sequence). The CDR3 has 11 amino acids.

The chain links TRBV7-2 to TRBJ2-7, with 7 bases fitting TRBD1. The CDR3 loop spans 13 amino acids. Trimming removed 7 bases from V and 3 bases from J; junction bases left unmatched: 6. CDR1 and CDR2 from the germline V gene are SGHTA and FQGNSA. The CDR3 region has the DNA TGTGCCAGCACGACAGGGACCGTCTACGAGCAGTACTTC. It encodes CASTTGTVYEQYF.

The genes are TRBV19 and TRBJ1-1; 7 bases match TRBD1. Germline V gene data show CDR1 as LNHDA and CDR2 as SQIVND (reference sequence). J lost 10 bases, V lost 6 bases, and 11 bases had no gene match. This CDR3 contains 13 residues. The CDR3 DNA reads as TGTGCCAGTAGCCAAGTAAAGGACAGGAGAGCTTTCTTT. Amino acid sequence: CASSQVKDRRAFF.

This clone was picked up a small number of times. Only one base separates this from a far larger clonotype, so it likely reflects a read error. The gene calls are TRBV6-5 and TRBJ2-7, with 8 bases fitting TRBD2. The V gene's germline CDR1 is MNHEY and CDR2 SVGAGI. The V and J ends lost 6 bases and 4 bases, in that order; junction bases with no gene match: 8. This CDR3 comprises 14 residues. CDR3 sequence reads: CASRNGGGGYEQYF. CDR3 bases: TGTGCCAGCAGGAATGGGGGCGGGGGGTACGAGCAGTACTTC.